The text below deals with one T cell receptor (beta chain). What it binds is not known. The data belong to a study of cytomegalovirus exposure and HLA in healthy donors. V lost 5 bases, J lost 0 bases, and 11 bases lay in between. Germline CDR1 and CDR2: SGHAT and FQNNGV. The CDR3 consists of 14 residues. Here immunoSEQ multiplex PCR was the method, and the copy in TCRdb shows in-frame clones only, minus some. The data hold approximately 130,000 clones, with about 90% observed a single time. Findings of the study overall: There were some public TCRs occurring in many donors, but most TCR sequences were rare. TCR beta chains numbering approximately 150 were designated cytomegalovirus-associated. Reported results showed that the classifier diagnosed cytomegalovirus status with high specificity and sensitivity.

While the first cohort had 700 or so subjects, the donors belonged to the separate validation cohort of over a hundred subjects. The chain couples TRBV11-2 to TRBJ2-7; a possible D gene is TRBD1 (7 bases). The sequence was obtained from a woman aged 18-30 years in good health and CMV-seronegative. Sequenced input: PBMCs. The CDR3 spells CASSGRDSSYEQYF. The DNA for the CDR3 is TGTGCCAGCAGCGGGCGGGACAGCTCCTACGAGCAGTACTTC.